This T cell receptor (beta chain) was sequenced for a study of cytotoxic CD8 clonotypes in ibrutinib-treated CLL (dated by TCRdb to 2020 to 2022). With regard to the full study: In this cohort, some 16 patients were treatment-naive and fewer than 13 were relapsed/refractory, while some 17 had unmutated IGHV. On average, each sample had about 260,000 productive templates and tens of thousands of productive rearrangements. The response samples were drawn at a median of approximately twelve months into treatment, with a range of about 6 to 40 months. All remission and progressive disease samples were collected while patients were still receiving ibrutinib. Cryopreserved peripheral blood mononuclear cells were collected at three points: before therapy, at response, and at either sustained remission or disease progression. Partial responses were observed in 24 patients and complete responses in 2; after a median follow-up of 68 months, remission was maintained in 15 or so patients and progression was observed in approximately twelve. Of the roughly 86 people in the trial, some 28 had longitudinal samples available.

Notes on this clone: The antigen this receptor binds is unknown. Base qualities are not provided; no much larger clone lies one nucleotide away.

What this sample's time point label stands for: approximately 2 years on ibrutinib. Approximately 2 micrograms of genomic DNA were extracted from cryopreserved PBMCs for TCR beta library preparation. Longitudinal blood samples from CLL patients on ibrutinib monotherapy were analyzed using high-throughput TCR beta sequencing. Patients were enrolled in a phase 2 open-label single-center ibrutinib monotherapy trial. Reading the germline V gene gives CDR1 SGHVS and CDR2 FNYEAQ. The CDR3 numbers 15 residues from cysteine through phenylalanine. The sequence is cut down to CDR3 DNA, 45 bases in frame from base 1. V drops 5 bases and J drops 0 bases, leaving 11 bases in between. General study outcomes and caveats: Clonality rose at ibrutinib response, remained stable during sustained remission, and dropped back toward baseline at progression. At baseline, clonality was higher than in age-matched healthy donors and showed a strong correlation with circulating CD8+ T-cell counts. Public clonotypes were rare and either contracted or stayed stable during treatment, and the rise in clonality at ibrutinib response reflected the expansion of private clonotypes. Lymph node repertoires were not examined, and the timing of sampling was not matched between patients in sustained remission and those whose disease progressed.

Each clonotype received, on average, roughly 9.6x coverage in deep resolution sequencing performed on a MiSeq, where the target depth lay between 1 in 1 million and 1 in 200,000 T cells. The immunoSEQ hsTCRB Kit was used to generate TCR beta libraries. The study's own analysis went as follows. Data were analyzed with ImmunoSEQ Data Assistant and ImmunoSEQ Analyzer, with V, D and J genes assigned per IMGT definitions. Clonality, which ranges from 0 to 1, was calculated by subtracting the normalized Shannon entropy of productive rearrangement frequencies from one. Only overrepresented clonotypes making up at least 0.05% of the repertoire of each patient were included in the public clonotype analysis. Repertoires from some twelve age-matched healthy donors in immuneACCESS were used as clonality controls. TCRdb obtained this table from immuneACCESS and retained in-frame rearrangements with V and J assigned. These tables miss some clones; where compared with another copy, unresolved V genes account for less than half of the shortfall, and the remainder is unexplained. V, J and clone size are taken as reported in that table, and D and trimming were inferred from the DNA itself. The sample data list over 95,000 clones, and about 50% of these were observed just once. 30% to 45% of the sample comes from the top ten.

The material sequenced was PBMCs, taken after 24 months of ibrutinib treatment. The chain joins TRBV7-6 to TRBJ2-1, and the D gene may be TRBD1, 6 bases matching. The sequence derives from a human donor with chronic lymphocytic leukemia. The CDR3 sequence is CASSRIRGSYNEQFF. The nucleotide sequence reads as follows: TGTGCCAGCAGCCGAATCAGGGGCTCCTACAATGAGCAGTTCTTC.